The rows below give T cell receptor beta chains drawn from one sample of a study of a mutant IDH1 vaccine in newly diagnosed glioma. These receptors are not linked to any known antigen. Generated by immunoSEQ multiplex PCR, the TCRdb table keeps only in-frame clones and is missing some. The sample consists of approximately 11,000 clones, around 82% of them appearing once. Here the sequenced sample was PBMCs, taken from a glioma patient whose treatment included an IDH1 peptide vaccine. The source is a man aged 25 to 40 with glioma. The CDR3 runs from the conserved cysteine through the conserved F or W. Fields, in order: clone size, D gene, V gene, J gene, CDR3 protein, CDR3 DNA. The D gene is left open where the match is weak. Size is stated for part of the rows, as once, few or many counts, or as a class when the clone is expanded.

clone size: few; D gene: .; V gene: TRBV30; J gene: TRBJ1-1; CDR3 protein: CAWSSTRVRGVTEAFF; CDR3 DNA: TGTGCCTGGAGTTCGACCAGGGTTCGAGGGGTTACTGAAGCTTTCTTT
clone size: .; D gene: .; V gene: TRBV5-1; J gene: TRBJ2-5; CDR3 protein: CASSPSTGEATQYF; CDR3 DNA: TGCGCCAGCAGCCCTTCCACAGGGGAGGCGACCCAGTACTTC
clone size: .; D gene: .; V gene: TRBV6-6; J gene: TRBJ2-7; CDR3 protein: CASSPDLAYEQYF; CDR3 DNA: TGTGCCAGCAGTCCAGACTTAGCCTACGAGCAGTACTTC
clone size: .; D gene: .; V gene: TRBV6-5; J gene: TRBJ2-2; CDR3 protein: CASRRAGELFF; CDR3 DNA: TGTGCCAGCAGGCGGGCCGGGGAGCTGTTTTTT
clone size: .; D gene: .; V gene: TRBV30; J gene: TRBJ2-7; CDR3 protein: CAWTTGGPYEQYF; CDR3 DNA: TGTGCCTGGACCACCGGAGGGCCGTACGAGCAGTACTTC
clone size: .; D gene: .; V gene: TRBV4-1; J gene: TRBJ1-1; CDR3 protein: CASSHRELGTEAFF; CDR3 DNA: TGCGCCAGCAGCCACAGAGAGTTAGGCACTGAAGCTTTCTTT
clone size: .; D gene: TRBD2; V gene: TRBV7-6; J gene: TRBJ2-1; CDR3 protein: CASSLWLADNEQFF; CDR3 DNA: TGTGCCAGCAGCTTGTGGCTAGCGGATAATGAGCAGTTCTTC
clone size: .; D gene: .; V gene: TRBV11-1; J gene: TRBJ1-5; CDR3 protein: CASSRHSNQPQHF; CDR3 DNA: TGTGCCAGCAGCAGACACTCAAATCAGCCCCAGCATTTT
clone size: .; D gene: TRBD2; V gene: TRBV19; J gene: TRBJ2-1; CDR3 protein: CASSAGLAGGNNEQFF; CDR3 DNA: TGTGCCAGTAGTGCGGGACTAGCGGGAGGCAATAATGAGCAGTTCTTC
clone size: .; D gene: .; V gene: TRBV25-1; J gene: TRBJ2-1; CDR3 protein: CASSRWGIDRSWGNEQFF; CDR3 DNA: TGTGCCAGCAGCCGCTGGGGTATAGACCGTTCTTGGGGGAATGAGCAGTTCTTC
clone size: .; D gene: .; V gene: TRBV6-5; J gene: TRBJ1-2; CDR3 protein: CASSPDRTANYGYTF; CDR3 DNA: TGTGCCAGCAGTCCAGACAGGACCGCCAACTATGGCTACACCTTC